Each of the 2 T cell receptor beta chains below was sequenced from the same sample in a study of blood T cell repertoires in COVID-19. Clones were read by immunoSEQ multiplex PCR, and TCRdb kept only the in-frame ones, dropping some. The sample yields over 75,000 clones, over 80% seen once. Material for sequencing was peripheral blood. These receptor sequences come from a human donor in a cohort sampled during active COVID-19.

V and J are TRBV30 and TRBJ1-3, with 8 bases matching TRBD1. Trimming removed 1 base from V and 4 bases from J; junction bases left unmatched: 3. The CDR3 length is 14 residues. Germline loops: CDR1 GTSNPN, CDR2 SVGIG (reference sequence). This CDR3 is CAWSETGGGNTIYF. Here the CDR3 DNA reads TGTGCCTGGAGTGAAACAGGGGGGGGAAACACCATATATTTT.

As to this clone: One end of the junction is discordant with germline, which a read error may explain. The V call is TRBV7-7, the J call TRBJ2-5, with 8 bases identical to TRBD1. Germline loops: CDR1 SSHAT, CDR2 FNYEAQ (reference sequence). This CDR3 contains 15 residues. The CDR3 here is CASSLDRGIGETQYF. In DNA form, the CDR3 reads TGTGCTAGCAGCTTAGACAGGGGAATAGGGGAGACCCAGTACTTC.